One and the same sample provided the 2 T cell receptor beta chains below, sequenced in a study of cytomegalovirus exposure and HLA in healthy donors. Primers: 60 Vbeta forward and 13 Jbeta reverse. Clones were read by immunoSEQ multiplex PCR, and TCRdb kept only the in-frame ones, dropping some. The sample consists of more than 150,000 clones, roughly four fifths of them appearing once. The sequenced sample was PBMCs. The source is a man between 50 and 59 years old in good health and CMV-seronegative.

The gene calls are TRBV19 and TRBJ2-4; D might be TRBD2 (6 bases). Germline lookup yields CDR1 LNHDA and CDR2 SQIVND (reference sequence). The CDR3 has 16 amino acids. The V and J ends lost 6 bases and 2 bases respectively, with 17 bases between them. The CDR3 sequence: CASRGTGTSTKNIQYF. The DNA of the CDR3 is TGTGCCAGTAGGGGTACCGGGACTTCTACCAAAAACATTCAGTACTTC. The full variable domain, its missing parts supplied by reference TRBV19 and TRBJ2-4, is DGGITQSPKYLFRKEGQNVTLSCEQNLNHDAMYWYRQDPGQGLRLIYYSQIVNDFQKGDIAEGYSVSREKKESFPLTVTSAQKNPTAFYLCASRGTGTSTKNIQYFGAGTRLSVL.

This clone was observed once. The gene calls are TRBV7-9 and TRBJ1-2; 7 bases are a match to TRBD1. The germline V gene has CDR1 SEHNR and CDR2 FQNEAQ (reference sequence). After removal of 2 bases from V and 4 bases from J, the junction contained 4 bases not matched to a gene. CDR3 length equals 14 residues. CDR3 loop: CASSLRQGSYGYTF. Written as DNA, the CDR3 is TGTGCCAGCAGCTTACGACAGGGAAGCTATGGCTACACCTTC. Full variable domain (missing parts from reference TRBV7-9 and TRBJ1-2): DTGVSQNPRHKITKRGQNVTFRCDPISEHNRLYWYRQTLGQGPEFLTYFQNEAQLEKSRLLSDRFSAERPKGSFSTLEIQRTEQGDSAMYLCASSLRQGSYGYTFGSGTRLTVV.